The 8 T cell receptor beta chains given below trace back to one sample, sequenced in a study of cytomegalovirus exposure and HLA in healthy donors. Amplification used 60 Vbeta primers and 13 Jbeta primers. Profiling relied on immunoSEQ multiplex PCR, and the TCRdb table lists in-frame clones only, not all of them. The data show under 200,000 clones, with approximately 80% seen just once and approximately 1.8% held by the top ten. Sequencing was performed on PBMCs. The receptors come from a woman in her twenties or thirties in good health and CMV-seronegative.

This clone was detected only once. The V call is TRBV6-1, the J call TRBJ2-6; D gene unclear. Germline-derived CDR1 and CDR2 are MNHNS and SASEGT. The V and J ends lost 8 bases and 4 bases respectively, with 9 bases between them. The CDR3 contains 13 residues. The CDR3 spells CASVLTGANVLTF. In DNA, the CDR3 is TGTGCCAGCGTCCTAACGGGGGCCAACGTCCTGACTTTC.

V gene TRBV2 combines with J gene TRBJ1-5, with TRBD1 as a possible D gene (5 bases). There are 14 residues in the CDR3. The ends were cut back, 6 bases at V and 2 bases at J, with 11 bases in the middle. Germline-derived CDR1 and CDR2 are SNHLY and FYNNEI. CDR3 nucleotide sequence: TGTGCCAGCAGGCGCAGGGTGGGCAATCAGCCCCAGCATTTT. Amino acid sequence: CASRRRVGNQPQHF.

For this clone: The same CDR3 arises from other DNA sequences in this sample as well. CDR3 DNA: TGTGCCAGCAGTGATGCAGGGGGCACAGATACGCAGTATTTT. This translates into CASSDAGGTDTQYF. The chain couples TRBV6-4 to TRBJ2-3, with a weak D call TRBD1 (6 bases). V gave up 3 bases and J gave up 1 base, with 8 bases separating them. The CDR3 runs to 14 residues. CDR1 and CDR2 from the germline V gene are MRHNA and SNTAGT.

This clone was seen more than once but under ten times. The CDR3 sequence is CASSPGWSYGYTF. The CDR3 DNA sequence: TGTGCCAGCAGTCCGGGATGGTCCTATGGCTACACCTTC. V usage is TRBV5-6 and J usage is TRBJ1-2; D is uncertain. The CDR3 has 13 residues. Germline V lookup: CDR1 SGHDT, CDR2 YYEEEE. V was cut by 5 bases and J by 4 bases, with 12 bases left in between.

The chain carries TRBV11-1 and TRBJ2-2; weak D call: TRBD2 (5 bases). V was cut by 2 bases and J by 6 bases, with 10 bases left in between. Germline lookup yields CDR1 SGHAT and CDR2 FQDESV (reference sequence). This CDR3 has 14 amino acids. The CDR3 loop reads CASSLQEVAGELFF. The CDR3 DNA is TGTGCCAGCAGCTTACAGGAGGTCGCCGGGGAGCTGTTTTTT.

The rearrangement joins TRBV30 to TRBJ2-7, with D possibly being TRBD1 (5 bases). The CDR3 sequence is 14 residues long. V was cut by 1 base and J by 7 bases, with 17 bases left in between. Germline lookup yields CDR1 GTSNPN and CDR2 SVGIG (reference sequence). The CDR3 here is CAWSADTLLREQYF. As DNA, the CDR3 is TGTGCCTGGAGTGCGGACACGCTCCTACGGGAGCAGTACTTC.

This rearrangement joins TRBV9 to TRBJ2-1, with 10 nucleotides matching TRBD2. This CDR3 contains 17 residues. The V gene end was trimmed by 2 bases and the J gene end by 8 bases; junction bases not matched to a gene: 13. CDR1 and CDR2 from the germline V gene are SGDLS and YYNGEE. DNA for the CDR3: TGTGCCAGCAGCGTGCAGGGGAGTAGCGGGAGGTTGGATGAGCAGTTCTTC. Amino acids: CASSVQGSSGRLDEQFF.

In this sample, this clone turned up a few times. The gene calls are TRBV6-1 and TRBJ1-4; the D gene is possibly TRBD1 (5 bases). V was pared by 5 bases and J by 5 bases, with 15 bases between. The length of the CDR3 is 15 residues. Germline V gives CDR1 MNHNS, CDR2 SASEGT. Written as DNA, the CDR3 is TGTGCCAGCAGTCGCCAGACAGTTACAAATGAAAAACTGTTTTTT. Residues: CASSRQTVTNEKLFF.